The 3 T cell receptor beta chains below all came from one sample that was sequenced in a study of blood T cells in healthy people across ages. The use of a sample-barcoded 5' primer and a J-beta primer mix characterized a second PCR of about 7 to 12 cycles. From the 5' RACE reads, TCRdb called clonotypes with MiXCR, one entry per CDR3 protein. Among approximately 800,000 distinct CDR3 sequences listed, roughly 40% were seen once. Sequenced material: blood. The receptors were gathered from a man aged 18 to 30 in good health.

The sample holds many counts of this clonotype. The chain couples TRBV5-5 to TRBJ2-7, with D possibly being TRBD1 (6 bases). The CDR3 spans 16 residues. Trimming left V 1 base short and J 5 bases short, with 19 bases between. CDR1 SGHKS and CDR2 YYEKEE come from the germline V gene (reference sequence). DNA for the CDR3: TGTGCCAGCAGCTTGCCGACAGGTTTGCCTCGAGACGAGCAGTACTTC. This codes for CASSLPTGLPRDEQYF.

The chain has TRBV27 and TRBJ1-3; TRBD1 might be the D (6 bases). CDR1 is MNHEY, CDR2 SMNVEV, per germline (reference sequence). V was clipped by 6 bases and J by 2 bases, with 14 bases between them. This CDR3 is built from 15 residues. The CDR3 coding sequence is TGTGCCAGCAGAAAAGGAGGGGGACCTGGAAACACCATATATTTT. Translation: CASRKGGGPGNTIYF.

The rearrangement links TRBV28 to TRBJ1-2; D gene unclear. The V end was cut by 1 base, the J end by 2 bases, with 11 bases between. The V gene's germline CDR1 is MDHEN and CDR2 SYDVKM. The CDR3 totals 15 residues. The CDR3 protein is CASSLLVESNYGYTF. As DNA, the CDR3 is TGTGCCAGCAGTTTATTGGTCGAATCCAACTATGGCTACACCTTC.